One and the same sample provided the 29 T cell receptor beta chains below, sequenced in a study of cytomegalovirus exposure and HLA in healthy donors. Vbeta (60) and Jbeta (13) primers were used in the PCR. The repertoire was sequenced with immunoSEQ multiplex PCR; TCRdb's copy has only in-frame clones and lacks some. Of some 150,000 clones listed, around four fifths are singletons. The sample comprised PBMCs. The receptors shown here come from a female donor in good health and CMV-seronegative.

This clone was seen a few times. The chain recombines TRBV11-3 with TRBJ1-1; the D gene is possibly TRBD1 (6 bases). The CDR3 has 13 residues. V was clipped by 5 bases and J by 5 bases, with 12 bases between them. In germline, CDR1 is SGHNT, CDR2 YENEEA. In nucleotides, the CDR3 is TGTGCCAGCAGCCTTGATACAGGGACTGAAGCTTTCTTT. The encoded protein is CASSLDTGTEAFF. The full variable domain, completed using reference TRBV11-3 and TRBJ1-1, is EAGVVQSPRYKIIEKKQPVAFWCNPISGHNTLYWYLQNLGQGPELLIRYENEEAVDDSQLPKDRFSAERLKGVDSTLKIQPAELGDSAVYLCASSLDTGTEAFFGQGTRLTVV.

For the CDR3, the DNA is TGTGCCAGCAGCGCCCGGCTAGCGGAGTACAATGAGCAGTTCTTC. Translating it yields CASSARLAEYNEQFF. This rearrangement joins TRBV9 to TRBJ2-1; 7 nucleotides line up with TRBD2. Germline V gives CDR1 SGDLS, CDR2 YYNGEE. The CDR3 runs to 15 residues. Trimming at V came to 3 bases and at J to 4 bases, leaving 7 bases not matched to a gene.

V usage is TRBV30 and J usage is TRBJ2-7; the D is unclear. Germline assignment: CDR1 GTSNPN and CDR2 SVGIG (reference sequence). Trimming removed 0 bases from V and 2 bases from J, with 8 bases in between. This CDR3 contains 13 residues. The chain's CDR3 is CAWSVLFPYEQYF. The DNA of the CDR3 is TGTGCCTGGAGTGTACTTTTTCCCTACGAGCAGTACTTC.

This clone has just a few counts. The chain recombines TRBV28 with TRBJ1-1, with TRBD1 identical over 7 bases. Per germline, CDR1 MDHEN and CDR2 SYDVKM. J lost 11 bases, V lost 8 bases, and 8 bases had no gene match. The length of the CDR3 is 11 residues. The CDR3 DNA reads as TGTGCCAGCCACAGGGGTTTAAAGGCTTTCTTT. Translation: CASHRGLKAFF.

This chain uses TRBV19 with TRBJ2-7; 9 bases are shared with TRBD1. This CDR3 spans 15 amino acids. The trim removed 6 bases at V and 7 bases at J, leaving 13 bases unmatched. CDR1 and CDR2 from the germline V gene are LNHDA and SQIVND (reference sequence). The CDR3 is CASRISGQGIGEQYF. The DNA for the CDR3 is TGTGCCAGTAGAATATCCGGACAGGGGATAGGTGAGCAGTACTTC.

The rearrangement uses TRBV7-9 and TRBJ2-7; D may be TRBD1 (5 bases). The V end was cut by 1 base, the J end by 5 bases, with 9 bases between. CDR3 length: 13 residues. Germline values: CDR1 SEHNR, CDR2 FQNEAQ (reference sequence). CDR3 nucleotides: TGTGCCAGCAGCTTAGGACAGTTGAACGAGCAGTACTTC. Translated: CASSLGQLNEQYF. Full variable domain (rest looked up from reference TRBV7-9 and TRBJ2-7): DTGVSQNPRHKITKRGQNVTFRCDPISEHNRLYWYRQTLGQGPEFLTYFQNEAQLEKSRLLSDRFSAERPKGSFSTLEIQRTEQGDSAMYLCASSLGQLNEQYFGPGTRLTVT.

This clone came up a few times. The V gene is TRBV5-6, the J gene TRBJ1-3; D call uncertain. This CDR3 is 13 amino acids long. CDR1 SGHDT and CDR2 YYEEEE come from the germline V gene. The V end was cut by 1 base, the J end by 3 bases, with 5 bases between. In DNA form, the CDR3 reads TGTGCCAGCAGCTTGCTCGGTGGAAACACCATATATTTT. It translates to CASSLLGGNTIYF.

This chain connects TRBV7-8 to TRBJ2-3; D perhaps matches TRBD2 (5 bases). This CDR3 has 13 residues. Per germline, CDR1 SGHVS and CDR2 FQNEAQ. Trimming left V 5 bases short and J 6 bases short, with 12 bases between. CDR3 coding DNA: TGTGCCAGCAGCCGGGAACCAATGGATACGCAGTATTTT. Translated, it gives CASSREPMDTQYF. The variable domain in full, completed from reference TRBV7-8 and TRBJ2-3, reads GAGVSQSPRYKVAKRGQDVALRCDPISGHVSLFWYQQALGQGPEFLTYFQNEAQLDKSGLPSDRFFAERPEGSVSTLKIQRTQQEDSAVYLCASSREPMDTQYFGPGTRLTVL.

This clone showed up just once. This rearrangement joins TRBV7-9 to TRBJ1-1; 7 nucleotides agree with TRBD1. In germline, CDR1 is SEHNR, CDR2 FQNEAQ (reference sequence). The CDR3 consists of 14 residues. The ends lost 3 bases at V and 5 bases at J; junction bases unmatched: 6. The CDR3 sequence is CASSFYRGSTEAFF. CDR3 coding DNA: TGTGCCAGCAGCTTTTACAGGGGTTCTACTGAAGCTTTCTTT.

This sequence joins TRBV6-5 and TRBJ1-1; 7 nucleotides align to TRBD1. CDR3 length: 13 residues. Germline CDR1 is MNHEY and CDR2 is SVGAGI. The V segment lost 10 bases and the J segment 1 base; nucleotides outside the gene matches: 6. In DNA, the CDR3 is TGTGCCATCCGAAACAGGGGGAACACTGAAGCTTTCTTT. As protein: CAIRNRGNTEAFF.

This chain joins TRBV6-6 and TRBJ1-6; perhaps TRBD1 as D (5 bases). Per germline, CDR1 MNHNY and CDR2 SVGAGI (reference sequence). Deletions cut 2 bases from V and 7 bases from J, with 9 bases between. CDR3 size: 14 residues. The CDR3 DNA reads TGTGCCAGCAGTTACGACAGAGCCAATTCACCCCTCCACTTT. Translated: CASSYDRANSPLHF.

V usage is TRBV7-8 and J usage is TRBJ2-5; a weak D match, TRBD2 (6 bases). The CDR3 has 14 residues. Germline-derived CDR1 and CDR2 are SGHVS and FQNEAQ. Trimming cost V 7 bases and J 1 base, with 13 bases left between them. This CDR3 reads CASTRRETQETQYF. The CDR3 DNA follows: TGTGCCAGCACCCGCCGGGAGACCCAAGAGACCCAGTACTTC.

The J gene is TRBJ1-2, the V gene TRBV6-4; TRBD1 is a possible D gene (5 bases). Trimming shortened V by 7 bases and J by 5 bases, and 17 bases separated the two germline ends. The CDR3 length is 14 residues. CDR1 is MRHNA and CDR2 is SNTAGT in the germline V gene. Written as DNA, the CDR3 is TGTGCCAGCAAACGGGGGGAAGGTCCTTATGGCTACACCTTC. Its protein product is CASKRGEGPYGYTF.

The chain combines TRBV5-1 with TRBJ2-1; TRBD2 matches at 10 bases. Germline CDR1 is SGHRS and CDR2 is YFSETQ. This CDR3 is built from 16 residues. V shed 3 bases and J 9 bases; nucleotides not matched to a gene: 12. The CDR3 DNA is TGCGCCAGCAGCTGGACCGCTAGCGGGAGTATTCCTGAGCAGTTCTTC. Its translation: CASSWTASGSIPEQFF.

V is TRBV28 and J is TRBJ2-7, with D tentatively TRBD2 (6 bases). The germline CDR1 and CDR2 sequences are MDHEN and SYDVKM. V was pared by 7 bases and J by 2 bases, with 9 bases between. The CDR3 sequence is 12 residues long. This CDR3 reads CASIRGTYEQYF. CDR3 sequence (DNA): TGTGCCAGCATCCGCGGGACCTACGAGCAGTACTTC. Combining the CDR3 with reference TRBV28 and TRBJ2-7 gives the whole variable domain DVKVTQSSRYLVKRTGEKVFLECVQDMDHENMFWYRQDPGLGLRLIYFSYDVKMKEKGDIPEGYSVSREKKERFSLILESASTNQTSMYLCASIRGTYEQYFGPGTRLTVT.

The chain combines TRBV6-4 with TRBJ2-2; 10 nucleotides agree with TRBD2. This CDR3 is built from 15 residues. V gave up 11 bases and J gave up 11 bases; unmatched junction bases: 17. Per the germline V gene, CDR1 is MRHNA and CDR2 is SNTAGT. The CDR3 reads CAAPLATSGSGELFF. The DNA of the CDR3 is TGTGCCGCCCCCCTCGCGACTAGCGGGTCTGGAGAGCTGTTTTTT.

The genes are TRBV23-1 and TRBJ2-7, with D possibly being TRBD2 (5 bases). TRBV23-1 is annotated as an ORF whose role is uncertain. CDR3 length: 13 residues. V was pared by 2 bases and J by 3 bases, with 8 bases between. CDR3 in amino acids: CASSQILVYEQYF. The DNA for the CDR3 is TGCGCCAGCAGTCAAATACTAGTCTACGAGCAGTACTTC.

The rearrangement uses TRBV2 and TRBJ1-1; 7 bases line up with TRBD1. Per the germline V gene, CDR1 is SNHLY and CDR2 is FYNNEI. The V and J ends lost 0 bases and 1 base, in that order; junction bases with no gene match: 5. There are 16 residues in the CDR3. CDR3 in DNA: TGTGCCAGCAGTGAAGCGTTGGCAGGGGGGAACACTGAAGCTTTCTTT. Encoded protein: CASSEALAGGNTEAFF.

The chain recombines TRBV9 with TRBJ2-5; D might be TRBD1 (6 bases). The DNA matches TRBJ2-7 better at its end, which makes the J call doubtful. This CDR3 has 14 residues. Per germline, CDR1 SGDLS and CDR2 YYNGEE. The CDR3 here is CASSVVDSSYEQYF. CDR3 DNA sequence: TGTGCCAGCAGCGTAGTGGACAGCTCCTACGAGCAGTACTTC.

This clone was seen a few times. The chain combines TRBV5-6 with TRBJ1-6, with a weak D call TRBD1 (5 bases). Germline assignment: CDR1 SGHDT and CDR2 YYEEEE. V was pared by 4 bases and J by 13 bases, with 18 bases between. The length of the CDR3 is 14 residues. CDR3 loop: CASSLLGEAGPLHF. In nucleotides, the CDR3 is TGTGCCAGCAGCCTCTTGGGGGAGGCAGGCCCCCTCCACTTT.

This clone was observed a few times. The J gene is TRBJ1-1, the V gene TRBV28, with D unresolved. The CDR3 loop spans 14 amino acids. V lost 4 bases and J lost 7, with 16 bases in between. CDR1 and CDR2 from the germline V gene are MDHEN and SYDVKM. CDR3 residues: CASSSLWVNGEAFF. In nucleotides, the CDR3 is TGTGCCAGCAGTTCACTATGGGTAAATGGTGAAGCTTTCTTT.

V gene TRBV29-1 combines with J gene TRBJ2-2, with a weak D call TRBD1 (5 bases). Germline CDR1 SQVTM, CDR2 ANQGSEA. CDR3 size: 14 residues. The germline V and J ends were trimmed by 2 bases and 6 bases, with 13 bases remaining between them. CDR3 coding DNA: TGCAGCGTTGAACTGACAGCTCGGGCCGGGGAGCTGTTTTTT. It codes for CSVELTARAGELFF.

This CDR3 reads CASSRVPNTGELFF. The CDR3 nucleotides are TGTGCCAGCAGCCGAGTCCCTAACACCGGGGAGCTGTTTTTT. The chain combines TRBV27 with TRBJ2-2; no definite D call. V was shortened by 6 bases and J by 2 bases, with 10 bases between the two germline ends. Germline assignment: CDR1 MNHEY and CDR2 SMNVEV (reference sequence). The CDR3 runs to 14 residues.

This chain links TRBV2 with TRBJ1-1; D perhaps matches TRBD1 (5 bases). V lost 5 bases, J lost 9 bases, and 16 bases lay in between. There are 13 residues in the CDR3. Germline V gene lookup returns CDR1 SNHLY and CDR2 FYNNEI. The CDR3 spells CASSPTDSVKAFF. For the CDR3, the DNA is TGTGCCAGCAGTCCCACCGACAGTGTAAAAGCTTTCTTT.

J is TRBJ2-1 and V is TRBV7-3; 9 bases are shared with TRBD2. Per germline, CDR1 SGHTA and CDR2 FQGTGA. The V and J ends lost 2 bases and 9 bases, in that order; junction bases with no gene match: 11. The CDR3 length is 16 residues. Here the CDR3 reads CASSLDTVAGEVEQFF. The CDR3, as DNA: TGTGCCAGCAGCTTAGATACCGTAGCGGGAGAGGTTGAGCAGTTCTTC.

The V call is TRBV9, the J call TRBJ2-5; 8 positions match TRBD1. J gave up 2 bases and V 2 bases, and 5 bases lay outside the gene matches. CDR3 length equals 15 residues. Per the germline V gene, CDR1 is SGDLS and CDR2 is YYNGEE. The CDR3 bases are TGTGCCAGCAGCGTTAGGACAGGGCTTCAAGAGACCCAGTACTTC. The encoded protein is CASSVRTGLQETQYF. The whole variable domain, remainder taken from reference TRBV9 and TRBJ2-5, is DSGVTQTPKHLITATGQRVTLRCSPRSGDLSVYWYQQSLDQGLQFLIQYYNGEERAKGNILERFSAQQFPDLHSELNLSSLELGDSALYFCASSVRTGLQETQYFGPGTRLLVL.

This clone was seen a few times. The gene calls are TRBV9 and TRBJ2-7; D call uncertain. Germline loops: CDR1 SGDLS, CDR2 YYNGEE. The CDR3 is 14 amino acids. Trimming cost V 0 bases and J 2 bases, with 9 bases left between them. CDR3 protein: CASSVELVPYEQYF. CDR3 coding DNA: TGTGCCAGCAGCGTAGAACTCGTCCCCTACGAGCAGTACTTC.

This chain connects TRBV28 to TRBJ2-7; 9 positions agree with TRBD1. Germline loops: CDR1 MDHEN, CDR2 SYDVKM. The V and J ends lost 6 bases and 3 bases, in that order; junction bases with no gene match: 9. The CDR3 sequence is 15 residues long. Written as DNA, the CDR3 is TGTGCCAGCAGCACCGGGACAGGGAGGTACTACGAGCAGTACTTC. This translates into CASSTGTGRYYEQYF.

The table lists this clone with a count of one. The J gene is TRBJ2-5, the V gene TRBV30; a possible D gene is TRBD1 (6 bases). The CDR3 sequence is 12 residues long. V was shortened by 8 bases and J by 4 bases, with 14 bases between the two germline ends. CDR1 is GTSNPN, CDR2 SVGIG, per germline (reference sequence). As DNA, the CDR3 is TGTGCCCAGGAGGACAGCCCAGAGACCCAGTACTTC. This gives the protein CAQEDSPETQYF.